This T cell receptor beta chain was observed in a study of cytomegalovirus exposure and HLA in healthy donors. With regard to this clone: As yet, its antigen is unknown.

The study, taken as a whole, reports: A later analysis linked a missense DCLRE1C variant to TCR beta V- and J-gene trimming. Presence/absence analyses assumed roughly uniform sequencing depth across donors. The study flagged about 150 TCR beta chains as cytomegalovirus-associated.

The PCR employed 60 Vbeta primers together with 13 Jbeta primers. Assay used: immunoSEQ multiplex PCR; TCRdb lists only in-frame clones, some missing. The sample shows over 150,000 clones, 75% to 85% of them seen only once. V was pared by 4 bases and J by 6 bases, with 9 bases between. The germline V gene encodes CDR1 SQVTM and CDR2 ANQGSEA. CDR3 length equals 11 residues. The TCR sequence derives from a man aged 30 to 45 in good health and CMV-seronegative. This rearrangement joins TRBV29-1 to TRBJ1-1; D gene ambiguous. The sequencing sample was made of PBMCs. CDR3 sequence (DNA): TGCAGCGTTGTTACCGCGGCTGAAGCTTTCTTT. Its translation: CSVVTAAEAFF.